This is a list of T cell receptor beta chains from one sample in a study of CD8 T cells in Susac syndrome. TCRdb redid the calling of the immunoSEQ multiplex PCR reads with MiXCR, one entry per CDR3 protein. The table lists roughly 150,000 distinct CDR3 sequences, approximately 96% of them singletons. Sequences were obtained from CD4+ T cells from PBMCs. The source is a human donor with Susac syndrome. Both conserved end residues are part of each CDR3.

j_gene: TRBJ2-3
v_gene: TRBV20-1
CDR3aa: CSAETGFLVSDTQYF

j_gene: TRBJ2-7
v_gene: TRBV7-3
CDR3aa: CASSRSHRSYEQYF

j_gene: TRBJ1-2
v_gene: TRBV29-1
CDR3aa: CSVEDPGANYGYTF

j_gene: TRBJ2-7
v_gene: TRBV11-2
CDR3aa: CASSLSGQREQYF

j_gene: TRBJ2-2
v_gene: TRBV7-9
CDR3aa: CASSRPGQLNTGELFF

j_gene: TRBJ2-7
v_gene: TRBV20-1
CDR3aa: CSASSGQGLYEQYF

j_gene: TRBJ2-7
v_gene: TRBV11-3
CDR3aa: CASSLGNGSLYEQYF

j_gene: TRBJ2-4
v_gene: TRBV3-1
CDR3aa: CASSHRGLDIQYF

j_gene: TRBJ2-6
v_gene: TRBV5-6
CDR3aa: CASSPSSGANVLTF

j_gene: TRBJ2-7
v_gene: TRBV12-3/TRBV12-4
CDR3aa: CASSPPSGTGSYEQYF

j_gene: TRBJ2-5
v_gene: TRBV15
CDR3aa: CATTTGGTQYF

j_gene: TRBJ1-1
v_gene: TRBV3-1
CDR3aa: CASSQGGYGRNTEAFF

j_gene: TRBJ2-1
v_gene: TRBV19
CDR3aa: CATRSAYNEQFF

j_gene: TRBJ1-2
v_gene: TRBV15
CDR3aa: CATSRDRNYGYTF

j_gene: TRBJ2-7
v_gene: TRBV29-1
CDR3aa: CSAGTARGYEQYF

j_gene: TRBJ1-1
v_gene: TRBV5-1
CDR3aa: CASSEGGRAAAEAFF

j_gene: TRBJ1-6
v_gene: TRBV2
CDR3aa: CASSETGTAHNSPLHF

j_gene: TRBJ1-1
v_gene: TRBV11-2
CDR3aa: CASSLRSGNTEAFF

j_gene: TRBJ2-1
v_gene: TRBV27
CDR3aa: CASSFRVGNEQFF

j_gene: TRBJ2-1
v_gene: TRBV9
CDR3aa: CASGRGAPNNEQFF

j_gene: TRBJ2-5
v_gene: TRBV3-1
CDR3aa: CASSQGRRTVVETQYF

j_gene: TRBJ2-4
v_gene: TRBV7-2
CDR3aa: CASSPTAGGGQYF

j_gene: TRBJ2-7
v_gene: TRBV11-1
CDR3aa: CASSLGSLREQYF

j_gene: TRBJ1-6
v_gene: TRBV7-2
CDR3aa: CASSQYPKGTYNSPLHF

j_gene: TRBJ1-6
v_gene: TRBV27
CDR3aa: CASSSNDRRRHSPLHF

j_gene: TRBJ1-5
v_gene: TRBV20-1
CDR3aa: CSGSGDHLGNQPQHF

j_gene: TRBJ2-5
v_gene: TRBV7-9
CDR3aa: CASSLGLGEQETQYF

j_gene: TRBJ2-5
v_gene: TRBV15
CDR3aa: CATSTGRETQYF

j_gene: TRBJ2-5
v_gene: TRBV6-5
CDR3aa: CASSSRGKETQYF

j_gene: TRBJ1-1
v_gene: TRBV7-6
CDR3aa: CASSLSRFGRGHTEAFF

j_gene: TRBJ2-7
v_gene: TRBV11-2
CDR3aa: CASRSPGTGWGEQYF

j_gene: TRBJ1-2
v_gene: TRBV5-1
CDR3aa: CASSSGVGDYGYTF

j_gene: TRBJ2-3
v_gene: TRBV20-1
CDR3aa: CSARETGGVNTQYF

j_gene: TRBJ2-7
v_gene: TRBV10-3
CDR3aa: CAISESTTGNEQYF

j_gene: TRBJ1-6
v_gene: TRBV20-1
CDR3aa: CSARPGRNSPLHF

j_gene: TRBJ2-7
v_gene: TRBV12-3/TRBV12-4
CDR3aa: CASSISGGAYEQYF